Listed below are T cell receptor beta chains from one sample, sequenced in a study of T cell responses to AZD1222 COVID-19 vaccine. The data were produced by immunoSEQ multiplex PCR, yet TCRdb's version contains in-frame clones alone and is incomplete. The profile shows about 120,000 clones, about 90% of them singletons. The material sequenced was peripheral blood, taken 28 days after the second AZD1222 dose. These receptors were obtained from an adult who received the AZD1222 COVID-19 vaccine. Both conserved end residues are part of each CDR3. The D gene is left open where the match is weak. Clone sizes are given selectively: once, few, many, or a class where the clone is expanded.

abundance | j_gene | v_gene | d_gene | CDR3nt | CDR3aa
- | TRBJ1-6 | TRBV28 | - | TGTGCCAGCAGTTTTGTAGGTAATTCACCCCTCCACTTT | CASSFVGNSPLHF
- | TRBJ1-5 | TRBV15 | - | TGTGCCACCAGCAGCCAGGACAGACATAGCAATCAGCCCCAGCATTTT | CATSSQDRHSNQPQHF
- | TRBJ2-7 | TRBV7-6 | - | TGTGCCAGCAGCCCCCAGGGTCCCCGATACGAGCAGTACTTC | CASSPQGPRYEQYF
- | TRBJ2-2 | TRBV7-3 | TRBD1 | TGTGCCAGCAGCTTAAGAGGGGACAGGGGCACCGGGGAGCTGTTTTTT | CASSLRGDRGTGELFF
- | TRBJ2-3 | TRBV30 | - | TGTGCCTGGAGTGTACGTTCCACTAACCGACAGCTCACAGATACGCAGTATTTT | CAWSVRSTNRQLTDTQYF
- | TRBJ1-1 | TRBV12-3/TRBV12-4 | TRBD1 | TGTGCCAGCAAACGGACAGGGAGGGCTTTCTTT | CASKRTGRAFF
- | TRBJ1-4 | TRBV29-1 | - | TGCAGCGTTGAAGGGCAGGGAGGAGAAAAACTGTTTTTT | CSVEGQGGEKLFF
- | TRBJ1-3 | TRBV28 | - | TGTGCCAGCAGCGGGCTGGGGACTGGAAACACCATATATTTT | CASSGLGTGNTIYF
- | TRBJ1-1 | TRBV10-2 | - | TGCGCCAGCAGTAACAGAGGTTCAGCTGAAGCTTTCTTT | CASSNRGSAEAFF
- | TRBJ2-2 | TRBV7-2 | - | TGTGCCAGCAGCTTAGCTGGGGTATCGAGCACCGGGGAGCTGTTTTTT | CASSLAGVSSTGELFF
- | TRBJ2-7 | TRBV20-1 | - | TGCAGTGCTTCCCCCGCTTACGAGCAGTACTTC | CSASPAYEQYF
- | TRBJ1-2 | TRBV7-9 | TRBD1 | TGTGCCAGCAGCTCGGGACAGGGATATGGCTACACCTTC | CASSSGQGYGYTF
- | TRBJ1-6 | TRBV2 | TRBD1 | TGTGCCAGCAGTGAAGCTGGGGACAGCTATTCACCCCTCCACTTT | CASSEAGDSYSPLHF
- | TRBJ2-3 | TRBV30 | TRBD1 | TGTGCCTGCGACAGGGGGCTCACAGATACGCAGTATTTT | CACDRGLTDTQYF
- | TRBJ1-4 | TRBV18 | TRBD1 | TGTGCCAGCTCACCTCCGACAGGGGCAGCGTCTAGTAATGAAAAACTGTTTTTT | CASSPPTGAASSNEKLFF
- | TRBJ2-6 | TRBV3-1/TRBV3-2 | - | TGTGCCAGCAGCCAAGGTGGGGCCAACGTCCTGACTTTC | CASSQGGANVLTF
- | TRBJ2-3 | TRBV6-1 | - | TGTGCCAGCAGTGCATTTCCACAACGGGGCACAGATACGCAGTATTTT | CASSAFPQRGTDTQYF
few | TRBJ1-2 | TRBV3-1/TRBV3-2 | TRBD1 | TGTGCCAGCAGCCCTAGACAGGGTAGTAACTATGGCTACACCTTC | CASSPRQGSNYGYTF
- | TRBJ1-2 | TRBV28 | - | TGTGCCAGCAGTTCATCATGGGGCTACACCTTC | CASSSSWGYTF
- | TRBJ1-5 | TRBV3-1/TRBV3-2 | - | TGTGCCAGCAGCTTTACCGGGGCAGGGCAGCCCCAGCATTTT | CASSFTGAGQPQHF
few | TRBJ2-5 | TRBV6-1 | - | TGTGCCAGCAGTGAAGCGGGCCCAGAAGAGACCCAGTACTTC | CASSEAGPEETQYF
- | TRBJ1-6 | TRBV5-1 | TRBD1 | TGCGCCAGCAGCTTGGCTACAGGGGGTTTCTATAATTCACCCCTCCACTTT | CASSLATGGFYNSPLHF
- | TRBJ1-1 | TRBV18 | - | TGTGCCAGCTCAACTACAGTGAGGAACACTGAAGCTTTCTTT | CASSTTVRNTEAFF
- | TRBJ1-1 | TRBV6-5 | - | TGTGCCAGCAGTTACTCGAGGCAGGGTAGGACTGAAGCTTTCTTT | CASSYSRQGRTEAFF
- | TRBJ2-1 | TRBV7-6 | TRBD2 | TGTGCCAGCAGCTTAGCACCTAGCGGGGGGGACAATGAGCAGTTCTTC | CASSLAPSGGDNEQFF
few | TRBJ2-3 | TRBV4-2 | TRBD2 | TGTGCCAGCAGCCCAACTAGCGGGGCCAGCACAGATACGCAGTATTTT | CASSPTSGASTDTQYF